The T cell receptor beta chain described here comes from a study of molecular identifiers for immune sequencing clone quantification. Study at large: Four of five splits of RNA from about 20,000 or 100,000 naive CD8 cells were sequenced in replicates.

Whole-study results and caveats: Whereas clones above 20 RNA copies held under 1% of naive-cell molecules, they held over 98% of effector molecules.

TCRdb re-derived calls from the PCR reads in MiXCR, one entry per CDR3 protein. The repertoire holds 85,000 to 100,000 distinct CDR3 sequences, with roughly 23% as singletons. V lost 1 base, J lost 2 bases, and 15 bases lay in between. Germline assignment: CDR1 SGHVS and CDR2 FNYEAQ. CDR3 length: 17 amino acids. With regard to this clonotype: Its antigen is as yet unknown.

Libraries used roughly 18,000 to 1,000,000 sorted naive CD8 T cells and 10%, 30% or 50% RNA input. Naive CD8 T cells were picked out by sorting for CD8+CD4-CCR7+CD45RA+. The gene calls are TRBV7-6 and TRBJ2-1, with a tentative D call TRBD1 (5 bases). This receptor was obtained from a human donor in good health. Some libraries in this study had Jurkat cell RNA spiked in. Sequenced sample: naive CD8+ T cells from blood, with Jurkat cell RNA spiked in. The subset denotes: FACS-sorted CD8+CD4-CCR7+CD45RA+ naive T cells. CDR3 DNA: TGTGCCAGCAGCTTAGGGGTACAAGGGGATACCTACAATGAGCAGTTCTTC. It translates to CASSLGVQGDTYNEQFF.